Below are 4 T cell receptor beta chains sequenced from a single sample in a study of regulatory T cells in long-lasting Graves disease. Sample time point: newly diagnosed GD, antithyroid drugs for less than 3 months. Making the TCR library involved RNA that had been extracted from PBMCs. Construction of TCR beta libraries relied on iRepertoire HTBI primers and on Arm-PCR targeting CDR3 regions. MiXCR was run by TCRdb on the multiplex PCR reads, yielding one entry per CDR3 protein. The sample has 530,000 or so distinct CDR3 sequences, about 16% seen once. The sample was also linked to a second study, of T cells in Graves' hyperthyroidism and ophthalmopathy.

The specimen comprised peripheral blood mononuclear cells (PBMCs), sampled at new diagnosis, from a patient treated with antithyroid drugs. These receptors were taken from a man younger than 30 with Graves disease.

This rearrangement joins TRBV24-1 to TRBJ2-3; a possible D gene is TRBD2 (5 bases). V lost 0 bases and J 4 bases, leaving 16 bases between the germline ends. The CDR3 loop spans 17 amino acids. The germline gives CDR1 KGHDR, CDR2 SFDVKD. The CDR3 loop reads CATSDLWAGVPSDTQYF. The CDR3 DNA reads TGTGCCACCAGTGATTTGTGGGCGGGCGTCCCCTCAGATACGCAGTATTTT.

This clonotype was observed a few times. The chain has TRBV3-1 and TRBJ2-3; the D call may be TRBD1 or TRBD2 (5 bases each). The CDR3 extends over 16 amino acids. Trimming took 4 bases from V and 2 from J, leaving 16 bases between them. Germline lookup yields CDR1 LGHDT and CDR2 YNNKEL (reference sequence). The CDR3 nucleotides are TGTGCCAGCAGCCGATCCCTAAGGGGAGTCACAGATACGCAGTATTTT. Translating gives CASSRSLRGVTDTQYF.

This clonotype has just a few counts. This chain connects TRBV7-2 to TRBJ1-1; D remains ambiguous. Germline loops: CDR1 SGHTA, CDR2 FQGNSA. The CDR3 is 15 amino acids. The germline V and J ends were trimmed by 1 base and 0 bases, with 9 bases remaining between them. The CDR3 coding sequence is TGTGCCAGCAGCTTAGGACTAGCAATGAACACTGAAGCTTTCTTT. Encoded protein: CASSLGLAMNTEAFF.

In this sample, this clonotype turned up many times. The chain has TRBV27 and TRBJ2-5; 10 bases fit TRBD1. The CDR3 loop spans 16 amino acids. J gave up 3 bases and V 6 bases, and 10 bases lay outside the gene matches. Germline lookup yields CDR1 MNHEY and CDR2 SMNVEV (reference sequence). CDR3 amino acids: CASRRSPGTGEETQYF. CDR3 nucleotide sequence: TGTGCCAGCAGACGTTCACCCGGGACAGGGGAAGAGACCCAGTACTTC.